These 15 T cell receptor beta chains originate from one sample sequenced in a study of shared clonotypes between healthy human individuals. Only in-frame clones appear in the TCRdb table, and some are missing; sequencing was by immunoSEQ multiplex PCR. This sample carries more than 400,000 clones, around 73% of them seen once, and the ten largest clones take 12%. Sequencing was done on a sample of PBMCs. These receptors were collected from a middle-aged woman in good health. Some clones in this sample may be carry-over from other donors' samples.

This chain uses TRBV28 with TRBJ2-3, with D perhaps being TRBD1 or TRBD2 (5 bases each). CDR3 length equals 16 residues. Germline lookup yields CDR1 MDHEN and CDR2 SYDVKM. V was clipped by 5 bases and J by 0 bases, with 15 bases between them. DNA for the CDR3: TGTGCCAGCAGTAACCCGGGACCGACTAGCACAGATACGCAGTATTTT. Its translation: CASSNPGPTSTDTQYF.

The gene calls are TRBV30 and TRBJ2-7; 12 nucleotides agree with TRBD2. Looked up from germline, CDR1 is GTSNPN and CDR2 is SVGIG (reference sequence). The CDR3 loop spans 17 amino acids. Trimming took 1 base from V and 4 from J; bases not matched to a gene: 11. As DNA, the CDR3 is TGTGCCTGGAGTGCCCATGGGCGGACTAGCGGGAAATACGAGCAGTACTTC. Protein: CAWSAHGRTSGKYEQYF. Combining the CDR3 with reference TRBV30 and TRBJ2-7 gives the whole variable domain SQTIHQWPATLVQPVGSPLSLECTVEGTSNPNLYWYRQAAGRGLQLLFYSVGIGQISSEVPQNLSASRPQDRQFILSSKKLLLSDSGFYLCAWSAHGRTSGKYEQYFGPGTRLTVT.

The gene calls are TRBV5-6 and TRBJ2-5; 8 nucleotides line up with TRBD2. The CDR3 contains 15 residues. Germline CDR1 reads SGHDT; CDR2 reads YYEEEE. The J segment lost 7 bases and the V segment lost 6 bases, leaving 14 bases of the junction unmatched. This CDR3 reads CASTPSDRRGGTQYF. The CDR3 nucleotides are TGTGCCAGCACCCCGAGCGACCGCCGGGGGGGGACCCAGTACTTC.

This clone was counted a few times. The chain links TRBV2 to TRBJ2-5, with 15 positions matching TRBD2. The trim removed 6 bases at V and 4 bases at J, leaving 6 bases unmatched. The CDR3 length is 16 residues. CDR1 is SNHLY and CDR2 is FYNNEI in the germline V gene. CDR3 protein: CASSRGLAGGGETQYF. The CDR3 bases are TGTGCCAGCAGCAGGGGACTAGCGGGAGGCGGAGAGACCCAGTACTTC.

Only one count was recorded for this clone. The rearrangement joins TRBV7-2 to TRBJ2-1; possibly TRBD2 for D (6 bases). Germline values: CDR1 SGHTA, CDR2 FQGNSA. The CDR3 runs to 13 residues. Trimming shortened V by 6 bases and J by 5 bases, and 11 bases separated the two germline ends. CDR3 loop: CASSPGLHNEQFF. In nucleotides, the CDR3 is TGTGCCAGCAGTCCGGGACTCCACAATGAGCAGTTCTTC.

This chain joins TRBV28 and TRBJ1-1, with a tentative D call TRBD1 (6 bases). The CDR3 consists of 14 residues. From germline, CDR1 is MDHEN and CDR2 SYDVKM. Between the trimmed V and J ends, which lost 6 bases and 4 bases, there was a span of 15 bases. The DNA of the CDR3 is TGTGCCAGCAGCGTACAGGGCAGGGGCACTGAAGCTTTCTTT. It is translated as CASSVQGRGTEAFF.

The rearrangement links TRBV9 to TRBJ2-1, with D unresolved. Per germline, CDR1 SGDLS and CDR2 YYNGEE. The CDR3 runs to 15 residues. The ends were cut back, 0 bases at V and 5 bases at J, with 12 bases in the middle. CDR3: CASSVGGVIDNEQFF. CDR3 bases: TGTGCCAGCAGCGTAGGTGGGGTTATAGACAATGAGCAGTTCTTC.

The chain joins TRBV30 to TRBJ2-7; 7 bases map to TRBD1. Germline CDR1 is GTSNPN and CDR2 is SVGIG (reference sequence). V shed 7 bases and J 3 bases; nucleotides not matched to a gene: 12. The CDR3 runs 14 residues. The CDR3 is CAYVRGQNLYEQYF. CDR3 sequence (DNA): TGTGCCTACGTGAGGGGGCAGAACCTCTACGAGCAGTACTTC.

The chain uses TRBV2 and TRBJ2-7, with 7 bases matching TRBD1. Germline CDR1 SNHLY, CDR2 FYNNEI. The trim removed 6 bases at V and 3 bases at J, leaving 2 bases unmatched. The CDR3 is made up of 12 amino acids. CDR3 sequence reads: CASRGQDYEQYF. CDR3 nucleotides: TGTGCCAGCAGAGGACAGGACTACGAGCAGTACTTC. Full variable domain (remainder filled in from reference TRBV2 and TRBJ2-7): EPEVTQTPSHQVTQMGQEVILRCVPISNHLYFYWYRQILGQKVEFLVSFYNNEISEKSEIFDDQFSVERPDGSNFTLKIRSTKLEDSAMYFCASRGQDYEQYFGPGTRLTVT.

The table lists this clone with a count of one. The rearrangement links TRBV5-1 to TRBJ2-7; 7 bases are a match to TRBD2. The trim removed 0 bases at V and 2 bases at J, leaving 11 bases unmatched. This CDR3 has 17 residues. Per the germline V gene, CDR1 is SGHRS and CDR2 is YFSETQ. The chain's CDR3 is CASSLVGSGVTPYEQYF. CDR3 nucleotides: TGCGCCAGCAGCTTGGTGGGAAGCGGGGTGACTCCCTACGAGCAGTACTTC.

The genes are TRBV2 and TRBJ2-3, with 8 bases aligning to TRBD1. Germline CDR1 and CDR2: SNHLY and FYNNEI. V lost 3 bases and J lost 1; bases outside the gene matches: 9. The CDR3 extends over 17 amino acids. The CDR3 DNA reads TGTGCCAGCAGTGAGCCCAATGGACAGGGAGGCACAGATACGCAGTATTTT. Translating gives CASSEPNGQGGTDTQYF.

This clone was seen just once. The chain uses TRBV10-3 and TRBJ1-2, with TRBD1 identical over 7 bases. The CDR3 is 13 amino acids. V lost 11 bases and J lost 2; bases outside the gene matches: 8. Germline CDR1 reads ENHRY; CDR2 reads SYGVKD. The CDR3 spells CASHPGQNYGYTF. Written as DNA, the CDR3 is TGTGCCTCTCACCCGGGACAGAACTATGGCTACACCTTC.

The rearrangement links TRBV5-8 to TRBJ1-2; TRBD1 is a possible D gene (5 bases). Per the germline V gene, CDR1 is SGHTS and CDR2 is YDEGEE. V lost 0 bases to trimming and J lost 2 bases, with 5 bases between them. The CDR3 sequence is 13 residues long. The CDR3 region is CASSLGGNYGYTF. The CDR3 DNA reads as TGTGCCAGCAGCTTGGGGGGGAACTATGGCTACACCTTC.

Concerning this clone itself: The junction and the germline gene differ at one end; a read error may be behind it. The V gene is TRBV20-1, the J gene TRBJ2-3; D might be TRBD2 (5 bases). Germline V gene sequence: CDR1 DFQATT, CDR2 SNEGSKA (reference sequence). The CDR3 contains 11 residues. This chain's CDR3 is CSASSKDTQYF. DNA of the CDR3: TGCAGTGCTTCTAGCAAAGATACGCAGTATTTT.

The V and J genes are TRBV11-2 and TRBJ1-2; D not certain. Trimming shortened V by 5 bases and J by 3 bases, and 7 bases separated the two germline ends. The V gene's germline CDR1 is SGHAT and CDR2 FQNNGV. The CDR3 is made up of 12 amino acids. Written as DNA, the CDR3 is TGTGCCAGCAGCCCTCAAGACTATGGCTACACCTTC. It encodes CASSPQDYGYTF.